This paragraph covers one TCR beta chain sequence. These data originate in a study of blood T cell repertoires in COVID-19. For the study at large: Sites in the United States, Italy and Spain provided acute and convalescent COVID-19 samples. T cells, B-cell-depleted T cells, or PBMCs supplied cDNA or gDNA.

The authors' processing: Amplified reference gene primers provided the basis for estimating nucleated cell counts. The repertoire was sequenced with immunoSEQ multiplex PCR; TCRdb's copy has only in-frame clones and lacks some. V, J and clone size reflect that table, while D and trimming were determined from the DNA. The sample consists of some 69,000 clones, 90% of them appearing once. Sequenced material: peripheral blood. This TCR was recovered from a man in his fifties with COVID-19, enrolled during active disease.

The CDR3 is CASSGDRGANEKLFF. Here the CDR3 DNA reads TGTGCCAGCAGCGGGGACAGGGGAGCTAATGAAAAACTGTTTTTT. The chain has TRBV9 and TRBJ1-4; TRBD1 agrees at 10 bases. CDR3 length: 15 amino acids. V was clipped by 3 bases and J by 3 bases; unmatched bases: 2. Germline lookup yields CDR1 SGDLS and CDR2 YYNGEE.